This entry describes one T cell receptor beta chain. Original processing notes: Amplifying reference gene primers gave estimates of nucleated cell counts. Libraries were prepared by immunoSEQ multiplex PCR; TCRdb keeps only in-frame clonotypes and omits some of them. V and J calls and clone size are copied from that table; D and trimming were computed from the DNA. This sample has about 200,000 clones; roughly 85% occur once, and the top ten carry over 2.5%. The CDR3 runs to 15 residues. The germline V gene encodes CDR1 MNHEY and CDR2 SVGAGI. The V end lost 6 bases, the J end lost 2 bases, and 15 bases lay between the germline ends. This sample was taken from a study of blood T cell repertoires in COVID-19. At the level of the study: Acute and convalescent COVID-19 samples came from the United States, Italy and Spain. PBMCs, B-cell-depleted T cells, or T cells were the source of the cDNA or gDNA that made up the material.

The chain recombines TRBV6-5 with TRBJ2-3, with a tentative D call TRBD2 (6 bases). The sequence was obtained from a man in his fifties or sixties with acute or convalescent COVID-19. Sequenced material: peripheral blood. The CDR3 here is CASRNRDSTTDTQYF. The CDR3 nucleotides read TGTGCCAGCAGGAACCGGGACTCTACCACAGATACGCAGTATTTT.